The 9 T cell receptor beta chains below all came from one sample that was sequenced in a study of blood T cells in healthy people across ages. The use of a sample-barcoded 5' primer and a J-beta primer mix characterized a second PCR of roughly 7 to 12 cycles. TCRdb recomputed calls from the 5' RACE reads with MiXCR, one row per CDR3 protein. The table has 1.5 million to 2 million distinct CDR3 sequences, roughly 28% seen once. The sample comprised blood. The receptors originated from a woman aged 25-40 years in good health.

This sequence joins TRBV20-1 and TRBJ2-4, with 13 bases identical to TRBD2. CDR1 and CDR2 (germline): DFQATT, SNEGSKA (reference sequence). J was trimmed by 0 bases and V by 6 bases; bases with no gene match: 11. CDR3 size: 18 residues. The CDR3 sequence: CSASQGLAGPSAKNIQYF. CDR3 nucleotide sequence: TGCAGTGCCTCTCAGGGACTAGCGGGGCCATCAGCCAAAAACATTCAGTACTTC.

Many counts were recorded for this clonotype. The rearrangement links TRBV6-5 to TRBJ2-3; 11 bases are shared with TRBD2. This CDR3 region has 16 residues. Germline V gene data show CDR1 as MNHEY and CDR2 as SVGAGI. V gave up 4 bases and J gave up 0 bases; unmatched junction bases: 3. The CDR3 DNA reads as TGTGCCAGCAGTTTGACTAGCGGGACTAGCACAGATACGCAGTATTTT. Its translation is CASSLTSGTSTDTQYF.

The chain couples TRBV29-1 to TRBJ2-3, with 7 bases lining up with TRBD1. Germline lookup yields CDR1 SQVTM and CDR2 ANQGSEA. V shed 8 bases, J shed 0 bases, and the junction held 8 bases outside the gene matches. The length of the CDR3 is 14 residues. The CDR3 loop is CSIRRGQSTDTQYF. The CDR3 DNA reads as TGCAGCATCCGCCGGGGACAGAGCACAGATACGCAGTATTTT.

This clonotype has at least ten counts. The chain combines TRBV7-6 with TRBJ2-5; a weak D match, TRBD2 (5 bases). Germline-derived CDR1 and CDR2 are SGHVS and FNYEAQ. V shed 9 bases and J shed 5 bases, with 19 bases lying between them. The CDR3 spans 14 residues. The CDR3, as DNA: TGTGCCAGTGCCCGAACGCGGGCCACGGAGACCCAGTACTTC. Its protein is CASARTRATETQYF.

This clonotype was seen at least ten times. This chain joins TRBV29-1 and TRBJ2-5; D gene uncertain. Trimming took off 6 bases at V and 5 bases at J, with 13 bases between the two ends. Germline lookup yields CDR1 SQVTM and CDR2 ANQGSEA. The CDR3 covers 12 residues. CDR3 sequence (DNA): TGCAGCGTGGGTAACTTGGGGGAGACCCAGTACTTC. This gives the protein CSVGNLGETQYF.

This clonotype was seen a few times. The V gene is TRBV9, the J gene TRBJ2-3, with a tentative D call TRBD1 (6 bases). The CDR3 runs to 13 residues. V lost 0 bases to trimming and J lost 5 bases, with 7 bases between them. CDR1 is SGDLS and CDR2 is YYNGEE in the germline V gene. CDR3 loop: CASSVGRGDTQYF. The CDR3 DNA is TGTGCCAGCAGCGTAGGCAGGGGAGATACGCAGTATTTT. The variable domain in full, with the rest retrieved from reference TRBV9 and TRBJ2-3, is DSGVTQTPKHLITATGQRVTLRCSPRSGDLSVYWYQQSLDQGLQFLIQYYNGEERAKGNILERFSAQQFPDLHSELNLSSLELGDSALYFCASSVGRGDTQYFGPGTRLTVL.

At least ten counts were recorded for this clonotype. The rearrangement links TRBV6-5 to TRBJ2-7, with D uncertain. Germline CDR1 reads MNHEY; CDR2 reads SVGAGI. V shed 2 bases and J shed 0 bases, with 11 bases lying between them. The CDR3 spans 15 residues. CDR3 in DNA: TGTGCCAGCAGTTACGATCCAGGCACCTCCTACGAGCAGTACTTC. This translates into CASSYDPGTSYEQYF.

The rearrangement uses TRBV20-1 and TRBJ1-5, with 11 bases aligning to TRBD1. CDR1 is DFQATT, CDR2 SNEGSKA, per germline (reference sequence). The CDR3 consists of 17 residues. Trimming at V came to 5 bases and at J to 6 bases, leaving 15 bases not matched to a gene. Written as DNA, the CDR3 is TGCAGTGCTGTGGGGACAGGGGGTGACCTTGTAGGTCAGCCCCAGCATTTT. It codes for CSAVGTGGDLVGQPQHF.

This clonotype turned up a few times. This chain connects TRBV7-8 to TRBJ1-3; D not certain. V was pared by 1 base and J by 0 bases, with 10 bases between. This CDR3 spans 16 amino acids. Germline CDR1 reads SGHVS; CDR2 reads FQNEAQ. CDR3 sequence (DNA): TGTGCCAGCAGCTTAGAGGGAACCTCCTCTGGAAACACCATATATTTT. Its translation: CASSLEGTSSGNTIYF.